This T cell receptor (beta chain) derives from a study of CD8+ T cells in alopecia areata. Sequencing templates came from extracted RNA that was reverse transcribed into cDNA. The table came from immunoSEQ multiplex PCR; TCRdb's copy has only in-frame clones and leaves some out. The sample holds almost 250,000 clones; roughly two thirds are singletons and the top ten take approximately 1.2%. The ends were cut back, 1 base at V and 6 bases at J, with 5 bases in the middle. Germline assignment: CDR1 SGHAT and CDR2 FQNNGV. The CDR3 covers 12 residues. In the case of this clone: A much larger clone lies a single base off, so this may be a read error.

The material sequenced was CD4+ T cells sorted from blood, taken at week 0. This clonotype was sampled from a human donor with alopecia areata. The chain combines TRBV11-2 with TRBJ2-3, with TRBD2 as a possible D gene (5 bases). The CDR3 reads CASSLGTDTQYF. The CDR3 nucleotides read TGTGCCAGCAGCTTAGGGACTGATACGCAGTATTTT.